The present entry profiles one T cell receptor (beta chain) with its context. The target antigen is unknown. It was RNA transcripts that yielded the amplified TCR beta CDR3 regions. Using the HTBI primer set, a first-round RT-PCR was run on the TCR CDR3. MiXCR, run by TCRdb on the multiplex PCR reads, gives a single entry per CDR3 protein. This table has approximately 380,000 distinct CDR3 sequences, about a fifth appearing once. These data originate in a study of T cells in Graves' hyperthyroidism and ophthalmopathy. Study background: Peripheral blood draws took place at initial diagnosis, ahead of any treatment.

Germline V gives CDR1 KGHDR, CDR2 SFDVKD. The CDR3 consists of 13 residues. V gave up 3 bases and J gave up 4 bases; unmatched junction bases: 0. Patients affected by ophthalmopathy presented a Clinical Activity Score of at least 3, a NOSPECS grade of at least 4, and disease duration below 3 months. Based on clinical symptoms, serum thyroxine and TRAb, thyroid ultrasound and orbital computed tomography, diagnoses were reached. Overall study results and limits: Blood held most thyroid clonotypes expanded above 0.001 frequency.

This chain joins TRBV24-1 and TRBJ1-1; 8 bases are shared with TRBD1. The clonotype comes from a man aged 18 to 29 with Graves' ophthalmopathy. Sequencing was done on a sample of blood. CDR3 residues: CATSDDRGTEAFF. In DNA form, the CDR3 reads TGTGCCACCAGTGATGACAGGGGCACTGAAGCTTTCTTT.